This T cell receptor (beta chain) was captured in a study of blood T cells in healthy people across ages. The wider study: About one barcoded beta molecule per two T cells was captured by template switching.

Together with a sample-barcoded 5' primer, a J-beta primer mix was included in a second PCR lasting roughly 7 to 11 cycles. TCRdb re-analysed the 5' RACE reads in MiXCR, keeping a single row per CDR3 protein. In the table there are around 1.1 million distinct CDR3 sequences, 35% to 45% of which are singletons. This clonotype was recorded a few times. The CDR3 totals 14 residues. Germline CDR1 DFQATT, CDR2 SNEGSKA (reference sequence). J gave up 3 bases and V 6 bases, and 6 bases lay outside the gene matches. The clonotype was recovered from a man aged 18 to 30 in good health. J is TRBJ1-5 and V is TRBV20-1; 9 bases match TRBD1. The specimen was blood. The CDR3 region is CSAGDRDYNQPQHF. CDR3 bases: TGCAGTGCCGGGGACAGGGATTACAATCAGCCCCAGCATTTT.